The TCR beta chain described here comes from a study of cytomegalovirus exposure and HLA in healthy donors. V shed 4 bases and J shed 0 bases, with 7 bases lying between them. The CDR3 has 14 amino acids. Germline values: CDR1 SNHLY, CDR2 FYNNEI. In the PCR, 60 Vbeta and 13 Jbeta primers were used. The repertoire was sequenced with immunoSEQ multiplex PCR; TCRdb's copy has only in-frame clones and lacks some. The profile shows fewer than 250,000 clones, about four fifths of them singletons. The sequenced sample consisted of PBMCs. The chain uses TRBV2 and TRBJ1-5; maybe TRBD1 (5 bases). The TCR was taken from a man between 18 and 29 years old in good health and CMV-seronegative. The CDR3 sequence is CASSGQYSNQPQHF. CDR3 bases: TGTGCCAGCAGTGGACAGTATAGCAATCAGCCCCAGCATTTT.